This paragraph covers one T cell receptor (beta chain) sequence. Its antigen is not identified. Germline V gene data show CDR1 as SEHNR and CDR2 as FQNEAQ (reference sequence). Trimming cost V 6 bases and J 4 bases, with 15 bases left between them. There are 14 residues in the CDR3. Specified time point: blood 2 weeks post-SBRT. As for treatment: 15 Gy SBRT to primary tumor, nephrectomy 4 weeks later. Clear cell pathology was present in this patient's renal cell carcinoma. TCRdb keeps only in-frame clones here, not all; method: immunoSEQ multiplex PCR. The sample comprises roughly 140,000 clones, 87% of which are singletons, and 10% to 15% rests with the top ten. The sample originates from a study of radiation and T cells in renal cell carcinoma. Study conclusions and caveats: No pretreatment tumor biopsies were available for baseline clonotypes.

This sequence was found in a woman aged 45-65 years with renal cell carcinoma. This chain joins TRBV7-9 and TRBJ1-2; the D is unclear. The sequencing here drew on blood, taken from a patient whose treatment included radiotherapy and nephrectomy. This CDR3 reads CASSHGPPAYGYTF. The CDR3 DNA reads as TGTGCCAGCAGTCACGGGCCGCCTGCCTATGGCTACACCTTC.